This T cell receptor (beta chain) stems from a study of shared clonotypes between healthy human individuals. Notes on this clone: Its antigen remains unknown. Other DNA sequences in this sample translate to the same CDR3.

Sequencing was performed with immunoSEQ multiplex PCR; in TCRdb, only in-frame clones are kept and a portion is missing. The table has roughly 2,000,000 clones, just over 90% seen once. Study outcomes and limitations: Sharing across four donors was highest in naive CD4 (about 5%) and lowest in memory CD8 (approximately 0.4%).

Naive-designated CD8 cells lacked CD45RO, were positively enriched for CCR7, and omitted terminally differentiated effector memory CD45RA+ cells. In germline, CDR1 is PRHDT, CDR2 FYEKMQ (reference sequence). V lost 0 bases and J lost 0, with 5 bases in between. The CDR3 totals 14 residues. The sequencing sample was made of naive CD8+ T cells from PBMCs. This receptor was obtained from a young man in good health. Some clones in this sample may be carry-over from other donors' samples. The rearrangement uses TRBV13 and TRBJ1-1; D is unresolved. The CDR3 DNA follows: TGTGCCAGCAGCTTAGGCCCGCTGAACACTGAAGCTTTCTTT. Translation: CASSLGPLNTEAFF.